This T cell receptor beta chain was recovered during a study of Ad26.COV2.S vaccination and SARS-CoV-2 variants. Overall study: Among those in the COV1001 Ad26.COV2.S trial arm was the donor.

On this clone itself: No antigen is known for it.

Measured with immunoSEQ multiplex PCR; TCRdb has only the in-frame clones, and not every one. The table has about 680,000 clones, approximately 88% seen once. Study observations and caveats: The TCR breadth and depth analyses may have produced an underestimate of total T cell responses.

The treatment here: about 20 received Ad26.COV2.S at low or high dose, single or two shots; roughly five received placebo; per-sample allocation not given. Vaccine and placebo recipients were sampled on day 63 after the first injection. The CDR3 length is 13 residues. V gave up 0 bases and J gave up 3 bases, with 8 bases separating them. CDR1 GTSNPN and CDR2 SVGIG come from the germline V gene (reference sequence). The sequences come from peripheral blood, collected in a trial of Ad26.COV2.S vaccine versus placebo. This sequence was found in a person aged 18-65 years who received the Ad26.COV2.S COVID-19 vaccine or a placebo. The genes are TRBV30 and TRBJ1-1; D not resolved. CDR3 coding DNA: TGTGCCTGGAGTGTCCAAGAGGACACTGAAGCTTTCTTT. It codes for CAWSVQEDTEAFF.